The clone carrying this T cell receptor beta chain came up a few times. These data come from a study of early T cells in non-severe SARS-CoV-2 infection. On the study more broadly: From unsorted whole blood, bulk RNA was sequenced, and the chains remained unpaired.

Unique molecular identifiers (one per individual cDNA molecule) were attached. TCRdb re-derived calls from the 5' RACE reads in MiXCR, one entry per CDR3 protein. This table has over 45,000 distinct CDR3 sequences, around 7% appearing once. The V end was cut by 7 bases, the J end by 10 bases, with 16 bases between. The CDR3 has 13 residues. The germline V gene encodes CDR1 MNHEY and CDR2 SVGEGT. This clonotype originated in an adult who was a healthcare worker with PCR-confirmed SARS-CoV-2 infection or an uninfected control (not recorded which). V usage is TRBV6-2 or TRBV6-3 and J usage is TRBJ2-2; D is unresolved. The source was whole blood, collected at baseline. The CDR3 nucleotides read TGTGCCAGCAATGATCCCCCGGTCGAGGAGCTGTTTTTT. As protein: CASNDPPVEELFF.